The 16 T cell receptor beta chains reported below all come from one sample, sequenced in a study of OX40 agonist ivuxolimab in advanced cancers. Data came from immunoSEQ multiplex PCR; TCRdb stores just in-frame clones and leaves some out. The sample contains 76,000 or so clones, 70% to 90% of which appear only once. The source was CD4+ or CD8+ T cells sorted from blood, collected in a trial of the OX40 agonist ivuxolimab. These receptors originate from an adult with an advanced solid tumor such as melanoma, head and neck, liver or kidney cancer.

CDR3 nucleotide sequence: TGTGCCAGCAGTTACTTCCGGGACAGAAAAAACTACACCTTC. Translating it yields CASSYFRDRKNYTF. This chain uses TRBV6-5 with TRBJ1-2, with TRBD1 identical over 7 bases. V was clipped by 1 base and J by 10 bases; unmatched bases: 9. Germline CDR1 MNHEY, CDR2 SVGAGI. The CDR3 is 14 amino acids.

This clone was seen a handful of times. V is TRBV7-8 and J is TRBJ2-2; TRBD1 matches 12 bases. Looked up from germline, CDR1 is SGHVS and CDR2 is FQNEAQ. This CDR3 is 16 amino acids long. The V segment lost 5 bases and the J segment 3 bases; nucleotides outside the gene matches: 4. The CDR3 loop reads CASSAWDRGHTGELFF. The CDR3 bases are TGTGCCAGCAGCGCGTGGGACAGGGGGCACACCGGGGAGCTGTTTTTT.

As to this clone: Other DNA sequences within the sample encode an identical CDR3. The chain recombines TRBV4-3 with TRBJ1-1; TRBD1 matches at 7 bases. V shed 4 bases, J shed 4 bases, and the junction held 3 bases outside the gene matches. This CDR3 comprises 13 residues. Germline loops: CDR1 LGHNA, CDR2 YSLEER. The CDR3 loop is CASSREGATEAFF. The CDR3 bases are TGCGCCAGCAGCCGCGAGGGGGCCACTGAAGCTTTCTTT.

V and J are TRBV5-1 and TRBJ1-6; D possibly corresponds to TRBD1 (5 bases). V was shortened by 0 bases and J by 7 bases, with 8 bases between the two germline ends. Germline lookup yields CDR1 SGHRS and CDR2 YFSETQ. The CDR3 is 14 amino acids. CDR3 nucleotides: TGCGCCAGCAGCTTGGGGGGGGAGAATTCACCCCTCCACTTT. Protein sequence: CASSLGGENSPLHF.

The CDR3 here is CASSSRGRREKLFF. The CDR3 DNA is TGTGCCAGCAGCAGCAGGGGGCGTCGAGAAAAACTGTTTTTT. The chain employs TRBV14 and TRBJ1-4; the match to TRBD1 covers 8 bases. V lost 5 bases and J lost 8; bases outside the gene matches: 7. Germline V gives CDR1 SGHDN, CDR2 FVKESK. This CDR3 is built from 14 residues.

This clone has a handful of counts. The chain couples TRBV7-2 to TRBJ2-4, with 7 bases lining up with TRBD1. The CDR3 loop spans 16 amino acids. The junction had 5 bases not matched to a gene; V was cut back by 1 base and J by 2 bases. CDR1 is SGHTA and CDR2 is FQGNSA in the germline V gene. In nucleotides, the CDR3 is TGTGCCAGCAGCTTAGAACAGGGGAATACCAAAAACATTCAGTACTTC. Its translation: CASSLEQGNTKNIQYF.

The CDR3 reads CASSSRVASGGGETQYF. The CDR3 region has the DNA TGTGCCAGCAGCAGCAGGGTCGCTAGCGGGGGTGGAGAGACCCAGTACTTC. The chain joins TRBV5-8 to TRBJ2-5, with 10 nucleotides matching TRBD2. The germline gives CDR1 SGHTS, CDR2 YDEGEE. The CDR3 contains 17 residues. After removal of 4 bases from V and 4 bases from J, the junction contained 13 bases not matched to a gene.

This chain connects TRBV10-3 to TRBJ1-5; 8 nucleotides align to TRBD1. Per the germline V gene, CDR1 is ENHRY and CDR2 is SYGVKD. There are 14 residues in the CDR3. V was pared by 8 bases and J by 4 bases, with 7 bases of the junction left unmatched. The CDR3: CAIASDRGNQPQHF. The CDR3 DNA reads as TGTGCCATCGCGAGCGACAGGGGTAATCAGCCCCAGCATTTT.

This chain links TRBV30 with TRBJ2-3; D is uncertain. Deletions cut 0 bases from V and 6 bases from J, with 7 bases between. CDR3 length: 12 residues. Per the germline V gene, CDR1 is GTSNPN and CDR2 is SVGIG (reference sequence). CDR3 sequence: CAWSVQADTQYF. In nucleotides, the CDR3 is TGTGCCTGGAGTGTACAAGCGGATACGCAGTATTTT.

About this clone: The sample holds other DNA sequences that translate to the same CDR3. The gene calls are TRBV7-9 and TRBJ2-2; no clear D gene. V lost 2 bases and J lost 1, with 8 bases in between. Looked up from germline, CDR1 is SEHNR and CDR2 is FQNEAQ (reference sequence). The CDR3 runs to 15 residues. The CDR3 bases are TGTGCCAGCAGCTTACCAGGCTTGAACACCGGGGAGCTGTTTTTT. Amino acid sequence: CASSLPGLNTGELFF.

The chain uses TRBV29-1 and TRBJ1-1; D is ambiguous. Germline V gives CDR1 SQVTM, CDR2 ANQGSEA. Trimming pared 7 bases from V and 11 bases from J, leaving 23 bases between. The CDR3 consists of 13 residues. The DNA of the CDR3 is TGCAGCGCTGTCGTTGAGGGAGTACCGGGTGCTTTCTTT. This encodes CSAVVEGVPGAFF. The full variable domain, with the rest looked up from reference TRBV29-1 and TRBJ1-1, is SAVISQKPSRDICQRGTSLTIQCQVDSQVTMMFWYRQQPGQSLTLIATANQGSEATYESGFVIDKFPISRPNLTFSTLTVSNMSPEDSSIYLCSAVVEGVPGAFFGQGTRLTVV.

J is TRBJ2-7 and V is TRBV4-2; 15 nucleotides align to TRBD2. Trimming at V came to 3 bases and at J to 4 bases, leaving 10 bases not matched to a gene. This CDR3 has 18 amino acids. Per germline, CDR1 LGHNA and CDR2 YNFKEQ. In nucleotides, the CDR3 is TGTGCCAGCAGCCAGGGACTAGCGGGGGGCCAGGGTGGATACGAGCAGTACTTC. Its translation: CASSQGLAGGQGGYEQYF.

J is TRBJ1-4 and V is TRBV6-1; D perhaps matches TRBD1 (6 bases). Germline lookup yields CDR1 MNHNS and CDR2 SASEGT. This CDR3 has 14 residues. V was shortened by 2 bases and J by 7 bases, with 11 bases between the two germline ends. CDR3 residues: CASSEQGIGEKLFF. The DNA for the CDR3 is TGTGCCAGCAGTGAACAGGGGATAGGTGAAAAACTGTTTTTT.

This clone showed up just once. The genes are TRBV9 and TRBJ1-2, with a weak D call TRBD1 (5 bases). This CDR3 contains 12 residues. Per germline, CDR1 SGDLS and CDR2 YYNGEE. Trimming pared 0 bases from V and 9 bases from J, leaving 9 bases between. As DNA, the CDR3 is TGTGCCAGCAGCGTAGGGGGCCCGAGCTACACCTTC. Translated: CASSVGGPSYTF.

This clone was seen only once. The CDR3: CASSESVPLGTEAFF. In DNA, the CDR3 is TGTGCCAGCAGTGAATCTGTACCTCTAGGAACTGAAGCTTTCTTT. The rearrangement joins TRBV2 to TRBJ1-1; D is undetermined. Germline V gene data show CDR1 as SNHLY and CDR2 as FYNNEI. The CDR3 has 15 amino acids. V was cut by 2 bases and J by 5 bases, with 15 bases left in between.

This CDR3 is CASSSPFEVALFF. The CDR3, as DNA: TGTGCCAGCAGTTCCCCGTTTGAGGTAGCTCTGTTCTTC. The rearrangement uses TRBV27 and TRBJ2-1; D gene uncertain. The CDR3 spans 13 residues. CDR1 and CDR2 (germline): MNHEY, SMNVEV (reference sequence). The V end lost 4 bases, the J end lost 15 bases, and 19 bases lay between the germline ends.